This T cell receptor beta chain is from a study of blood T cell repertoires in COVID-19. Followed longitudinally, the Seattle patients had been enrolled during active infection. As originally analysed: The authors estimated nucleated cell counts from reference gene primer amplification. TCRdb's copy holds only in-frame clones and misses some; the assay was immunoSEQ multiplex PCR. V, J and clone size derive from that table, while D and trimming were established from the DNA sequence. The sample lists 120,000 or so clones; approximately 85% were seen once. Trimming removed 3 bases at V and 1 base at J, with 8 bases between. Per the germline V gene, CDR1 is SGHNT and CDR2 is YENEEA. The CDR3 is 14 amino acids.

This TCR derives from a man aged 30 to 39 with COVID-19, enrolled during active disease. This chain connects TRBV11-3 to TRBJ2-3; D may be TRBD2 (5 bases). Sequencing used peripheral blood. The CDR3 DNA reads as TGTGCCAGCAGCTTTGTTAGCGGCACAGATACGCAGTATTTT. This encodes CASSFVSGTDTQYF.